The T cell receptor beta chain under discussion was sequenced for a study of regulatory T cells in long-lasting Graves disease. Study-level results: Between persistent patients, about 2,800 public clonotypes were shared, exceeding the roughly 940 shared between new patients. Persistent Graves' patients showed a TCR diversity that was lower than that of newly diagnosed ones.

Construction of the TCR beta libraries employed iRepertoire HTBI primers in conjunction with Arm-PCR of CDR3 regions. TCRdb re-analysed the multiplex PCR reads in MiXCR, keeping a single row per CDR3 protein. This sample has approximately 300,000 distinct CDR3 sequences, with 15% to 20% found just once. After removal of 4 bases from V and 8 bases from J, the junction contained 9 bases not matched to a gene. Germline values: CDR1 MDHEN, CDR2 SYDVKM. The CDR3 spans 15 residues. Documented time point: newly diagnosed GD, antithyroid drugs for less than 3 months. TCR sequences were obtained from RNA taken from PBMCs. Diagnosis followed American Thyroid Association guidelines for Graves' disease. In its sample, this clonotype was seen many times. Its antigen is unknown.

This receptor was identified in a female donor with Graves disease. The gene calls are TRBV28 and TRBJ1-5, with TRBD1 matching 9 bases. The material was peripheral blood mononuclear cells (PBMCs), obtained at new diagnosis, from a patient treated with antithyroid drugs. DNA for the CDR3: TGTGCCAGCAGTTCTTTCACAGGGGGCGCGGAGCCCCAGCATTTT. Amino acids: CASSSFTGGAEPQHF.